Sequencing of this T cell receptor beta chain was carried out in a study of blood T cells in healthy people across ages. This clonotype was found a few times. A second PCR of about 7 to 12 cycles used a sample-barcoded 5' primer and a J-beta primer mix. TCRdb re-called the 5' RACE reads through MiXCR, storing one row per CDR3 protein. Counted here are some 1.7 million distinct CDR3 sequences, approximately 30% occurring once; the ten biggest clones make up around 7.7%. CDR1 and CDR2 from the germline V gene are MNHEY and SVGAGI. The CDR3 covers 14 residues. With 5 bases removed from V and 2 bases from J, the gap between germline ends came to 13 bases.

This chain connects TRBV6-5 to TRBJ2-7, with D tentatively TRBD2 (6 bases). The source is a woman in her twenties or thirties in good health. Sequenced material: blood. DNA for the CDR3: TGTGCCAGCAGTCGCCGGAGGGTGCCCTACGAGCAGTACTTC. Protein: CASSRRRVPYEQYF.